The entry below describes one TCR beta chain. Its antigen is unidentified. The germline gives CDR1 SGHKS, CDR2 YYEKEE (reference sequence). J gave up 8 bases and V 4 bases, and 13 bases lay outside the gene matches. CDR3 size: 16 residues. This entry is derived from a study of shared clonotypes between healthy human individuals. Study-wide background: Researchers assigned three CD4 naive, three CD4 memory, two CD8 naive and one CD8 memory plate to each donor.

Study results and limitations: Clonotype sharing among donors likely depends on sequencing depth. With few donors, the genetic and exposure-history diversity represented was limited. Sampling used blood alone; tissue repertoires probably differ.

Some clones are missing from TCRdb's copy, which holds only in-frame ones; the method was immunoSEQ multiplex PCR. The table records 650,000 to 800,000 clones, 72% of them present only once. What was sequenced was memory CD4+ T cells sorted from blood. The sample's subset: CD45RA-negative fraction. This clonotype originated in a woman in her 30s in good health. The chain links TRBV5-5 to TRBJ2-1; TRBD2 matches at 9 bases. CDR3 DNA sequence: TGTGCCAGCAGCGCCGATCTAGCGGGATTATTTGATGAGCAGTTCTTC. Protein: CASSADLAGLFDEQFF.